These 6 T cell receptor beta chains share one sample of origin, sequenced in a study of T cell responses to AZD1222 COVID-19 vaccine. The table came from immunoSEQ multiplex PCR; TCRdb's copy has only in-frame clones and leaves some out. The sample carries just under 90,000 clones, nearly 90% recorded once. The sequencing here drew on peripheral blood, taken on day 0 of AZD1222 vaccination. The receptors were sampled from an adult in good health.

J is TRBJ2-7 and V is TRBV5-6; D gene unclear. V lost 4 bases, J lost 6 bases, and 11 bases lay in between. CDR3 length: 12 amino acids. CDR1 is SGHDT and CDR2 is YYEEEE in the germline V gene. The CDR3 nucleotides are TGTGCCAGCAGCCATGGTAGGGTCGAGCAGTACTTC. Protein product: CASSHGRVEQYF.

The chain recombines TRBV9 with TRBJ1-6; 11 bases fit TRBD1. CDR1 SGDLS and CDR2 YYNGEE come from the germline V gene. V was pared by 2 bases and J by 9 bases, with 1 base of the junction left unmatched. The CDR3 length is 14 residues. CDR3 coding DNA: TGTGCCAGCAGCGTCGGACAGGGGGCTTCACCCCTCCACTTT. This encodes CASSVGQGASPLHF.

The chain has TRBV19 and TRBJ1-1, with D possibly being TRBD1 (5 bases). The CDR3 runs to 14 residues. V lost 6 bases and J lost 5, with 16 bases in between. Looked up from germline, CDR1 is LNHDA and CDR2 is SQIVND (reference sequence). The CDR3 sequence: CASSLLGTGTEAFF. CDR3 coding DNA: TGTGCCAGTAGCCTCCTTGGGACGGGGACTGAAGCTTTCTTT. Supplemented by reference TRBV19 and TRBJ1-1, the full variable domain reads DGGITQSPKYLFRKEGQNVTLSCEQNLNHDAMYWYRQDPGQGLRLIYYSQIVNDFQKGDIAEGYSVSREKKESFPLTVTSAQKNPTAFYLCASSLLGTGTEAFFGQGTRLTVV.

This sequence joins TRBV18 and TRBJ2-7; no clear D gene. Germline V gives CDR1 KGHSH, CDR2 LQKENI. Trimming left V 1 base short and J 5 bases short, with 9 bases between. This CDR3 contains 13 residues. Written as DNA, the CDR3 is TGTGCCAGCTCACCACGATCCCCAGACGAGCAGTACTTC. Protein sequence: CASSPRSPDEQYF.

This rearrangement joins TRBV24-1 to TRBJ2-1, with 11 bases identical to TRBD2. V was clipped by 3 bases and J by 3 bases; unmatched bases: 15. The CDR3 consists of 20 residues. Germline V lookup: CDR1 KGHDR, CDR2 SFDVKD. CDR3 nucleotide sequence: TGTGCCACCAGTGATCCCAAGGTCCAATCCGGGACTAGCGGCTACAATGAGCAGTTCTTC. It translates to CATSDPKVQSGTSGYNEQFF.

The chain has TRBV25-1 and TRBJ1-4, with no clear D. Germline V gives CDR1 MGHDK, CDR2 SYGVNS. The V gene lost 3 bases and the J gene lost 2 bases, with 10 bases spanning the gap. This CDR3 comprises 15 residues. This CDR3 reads CASSDLGTTNEKLFF. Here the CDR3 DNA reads TGTGCCAGCAGTGACCTCGGCACTACTAATGAAAAACTGTTTTTT.